Below are 20 T cell receptor beta chains sequenced from a single sample in a study of ipilimumab plus nivolumab after autologous stem cell transplantation. Clones were sequenced by immunoSEQ multiplex PCR, and TCRdb holds only the in-frame ones, with some missing. The sample has some 17,000 clones; 70% to 80% are singletons. This specimen was PBMCs, taken in a trial of ipilimumab plus nivolumab as post-transplant consolidation. These receptors were collected from a male donor with diffuse large B-cell lymphoma.

This clone has only a few counts. CDR3 residues: CASSAGYNEQFF. CDR3 in DNA: TGCGCCAGCAGTGCCGGATACAATGAGCAGTTCTTC. This rearrangement joins TRBV10-1 to TRBJ2-1; D is unresolved. Germline assignment: CDR1 WNHNN and CDR2 SYGVQD (reference sequence). Between the trimmed V and J ends, which lost 4 bases and 4 bases, there was a span of 5 bases. The CDR3 loop spans 12 amino acids.

The rearrangement joins TRBV15 to TRBJ2-7, with 8 bases fitting TRBD2. The ends lost 1 base at V and 5 bases at J; junction bases unmatched: 7. CDR3 length: 15 amino acids. Germline lookup yields CDR1 LNHNV and CDR2 YYDKDF (reference sequence). In nucleotides, the CDR3 is TGTGCCACCAGCAGAGTTAACGGGGGGGCCCACGAGCAGTACTTC. The encoded protein is CATSRVNGGAHEQYF.

J is TRBJ2-7 and V is TRBV10-1; 10 bases are shared with TRBD1. V shed 7 bases, J shed 5 bases, and the junction held 8 bases outside the gene matches. The CDR3 runs to 14 residues. In germline, CDR1 is WNHNN, CDR2 SYGVQD (reference sequence). The CDR3 DNA reads as TGCGCCAGCACCGAAGGGACAGGGGACCACGAGCAGTACTTC. Its protein is CASTEGTGDHEQYF.

This chain uses TRBV6-6 with TRBJ2-7; D possibly corresponds to TRBD2 (7 bases). Germline-derived CDR1 and CDR2 are MNHNY and SVGAGI (reference sequence). V lost 4 bases to trimming and J lost 3 bases, with 13 bases between them. The CDR3 is made up of 14 amino acids. The CDR3 region is CASSLGGASYEQYF. For the CDR3, the DNA is TGTGCCAGCAGTTTAGGGGGGGCCAGCTACGAGCAGTACTTC.

This rearrangement joins TRBV7-7 to TRBJ2-2; weak D call: TRBD1 (6 bases). The CDR3 is 18 residues long. Germline values: CDR1 SSHAT, CDR2 FNYEAQ (reference sequence). The V gene lost 5 bases and the J gene lost 3 bases, with 22 bases spanning the gap. CDR3 coding DNA: TGTGCCAGCAGCCTTACTCCTCCTACAGGGTGGGACACCGGGGAGCTGTTTTTT. This sequence encodes CASSLTPPTGWDTGELFF.

The chain has TRBV2 and TRBJ1-4; 9 bases fit TRBD1. J was trimmed by 7 bases and V by 6 bases; bases with no gene match: 9. The germline gives CDR1 SNHLY, CDR2 FYNNEI. The CDR3 is 15 residues long. The CDR3 DNA sequence: TGTGCCAGCAGCGGGGACAGGGAGAGTGGTGAAAAACTGTTTTTT. It encodes CASSGDRESGEKLFF.

This clone was counted a single time. The V gene is TRBV30, the J gene TRBJ1-6; no clear D. The CDR3 spans 14 residues. The germline V and J ends were trimmed by 3 bases and 5 bases, with 11 bases remaining between them. Germline V gene sequence: CDR1 GTSNPN, CDR2 SVGIG (reference sequence). The CDR3 reads CAWRTGSHNSPLHF. For the CDR3, the DNA is TGTGCCTGGAGGACCGGGTCTCATAATTCACCCCTCCACTTT.

Worth noting for this clone: One end of the junction is discordant with germline, which a read error may explain. The V call is TRBV4-1, the J call TRBJ1-5; the D is unclear. Germline-derived CDR1 and CDR2 are MGHRA and YSYEKL. This CDR3 has 15 amino acids. CDR3 residues: CASSQAPLSNQPRHF. Written as DNA, the CDR3 is TGCGCCAGCAGCCAAGCCCCGCTGAGCAATCAGCCCCGGCATTTT.

The chain employs TRBV6-5 and TRBJ1-1, with D possibly being TRBD1 (5 bases). The length of the CDR3 is 12 residues. From germline, CDR1 is MNHEY and CDR2 SVGAGI. Trimming cost V 5 bases and J 4 bases, with 8 bases left between them. The CDR3 is CASSIGGTEAFF. CDR3 bases: TGTGCCAGCAGTATCGGGGGCACTGAAGCTTTCTTT.

This clone appeared a single time. This rearrangement joins TRBV27 to TRBJ2-5, with 8 bases fitting TRBD2. CDR1 is MNHEY and CDR2 is SMNVEV in the germline V gene (reference sequence). V trimming: 2 bases; J trimming: 4 bases; junction bases outside the gene matches: 9. The CDR3 has 16 residues. The CDR3: CASSLNGGAPLETQYF. The CDR3 nucleotides are TGTGCCAGCAGTTTAAACGGGGGGGCCCCGTTAGAGACCCAGTACTTC.

V usage is TRBV5-4 and J usage is TRBJ1-2, with D possibly TRBD1 on 5 matching bases. The CDR3 is made up of 14 amino acids. Trimming stripped 4 bases from V and 4 bases from J, with 14 bases between. Germline CDR1 and CDR2: SGHNT and YYREEE (reference sequence). The CDR3 sequence: CASSREPTAYGYTF. DNA of the CDR3: TGTGCCAGCAGCCGGGAACCGACAGCCTATGGCTACACCTTC.

The chain uses TRBV7-9 and TRBJ2-3; D unresolved. In germline, CDR1 is SEHNR, CDR2 FQNEAQ (reference sequence). This CDR3 spans 14 amino acids. Trimming left V 2 bases short and J 0 bases short, with 6 bases between. CDR3 bases: TGTGCCAGCAGCTTATACCCTAGCACAGATACGCAGTATTTT. Its translation is CASSLYPSTDTQYF.

The chain uses TRBV13 and TRBJ2-1; D might be TRBD2 (5 bases). Trimming took 9 bases from V and 0 from J, leaving 15 bases between them. Germline CDR1 is PRHDT and CDR2 is FYEKMQ (reference sequence). The CDR3 totals 15 residues. CDR3 sequence: CASRQRESSYNEQFF. DNA for the CDR3: TGTGCCAGTCGTCAGAGGGAGAGCTCCTACAATGAGCAGTTCTTC.

The chain combines TRBV27 with TRBJ2-3, with D unclear. The CDR3 runs 16 residues. V lost 5 bases, J lost 6 bases, and 21 bases lay in between. The germline V gene encodes CDR1 MNHEY and CDR2 SMNVEV (reference sequence). The CDR3 reads CASSDHGPGGPDTQYF. For the CDR3, the DNA is TGTGCCAGCAGTGACCACGGACCCGGTGGGCCGGATACGCAGTATTTT.

V and J are TRBV5-5 and TRBJ2-7, with a tentative D call TRBD1 (6 bases). The germline V and J ends were trimmed by 0 bases and 6 bases, with 10 bases remaining between them. The germline V gene has CDR1 SGHKS and CDR2 YYEKEE (reference sequence). The CDR3 is made up of 13 amino acids. Here the CDR3 DNA reads TGTGCCAGCAGCTTGGAGGGGGATTCCGAGCAGTACTTC. The encoded protein is CASSLEGDSEQYF. The full variable domain, with the rest looked up from reference TRBV5-5 and TRBJ2-7, is DAGVTQSPTHLIKTRGQQVTLRCSPISGHKSVSWYQQVLGQGPQFIFQYYEKEERGRGNFPDRFSARQFPNYSSELNVNALLLGDSALYLCASSLEGDSEQYFGPGTRLTVT.

The chain combines TRBV19 with TRBJ2-1; D unclear. The ends were cut back, 3 bases at V and 7 bases at J, with 4 bases in the middle. The germline V gene encodes CDR1 LNHDA and CDR2 SQIVND (reference sequence). The CDR3 has 11 amino acids. The CDR3 protein is CASSMGNEQFF. The CDR3, as DNA: TGTGCCAGTAGTATGGGAAATGAGCAGTTCTTC.

The chain links TRBV2 to TRBJ2-7; weak D call: TRBD1 (7 bases). V lost 6 bases and J 9 bases, leaving 21 bases between the germline ends. The CDR3 has 14 amino acids. CDR1 and CDR2 from the germline V gene are SNHLY and FYNNEI. The CDR3: CASRGGRGAGPQYF. The CDR3 DNA reads as TGTGCCAGCAGGGGGGGCAGGGGGGCGGGGCCGCAGTACTTC.

This chain uses TRBV5-4 with TRBJ2-7; 8 positions agree with TRBD2. Germline CDR1 SGHNT, CDR2 YYREEE (reference sequence). V shed 2 bases and J 7 bases; nucleotides not matched to a gene: 14. The CDR3 sequence is 16 residues long. The DNA for the CDR3 is TGTGCCAGCAGCTTAGGTAGCGGGGAAGCTATTGGAGAGCAGTACTTC. Residues: CASSLGSGEAIGEQYF. The whole variable domain, remainder taken from reference TRBV5-4 and TRBJ2-7, is ETGVTQSPTHLIKTRGQQVTLRCSSQSGHNTVSWYQQALGQGPQFIFQYYREEENGRGNFPPRFSGLQFPNYSSELNVNALELDDSALYLCASSLGSGEAIGEQYFGPGTRLTVT.

This sequence joins TRBV18 and TRBJ1-1; D gene uncertain. V was pared by 3 bases and J by 5 bases, with 13 bases between. Germline CDR1 KGHSH, CDR2 LQKENI. This CDR3 spans 14 amino acids. CDR3 protein: CASSPEPFTTEAFF. The CDR3 DNA is TGTGCCAGCTCACCTGAACCCTTTACTACTGAAGCTTTCTTT.

The chain recombines TRBV7-8 with TRBJ2-5; 10 bases map to TRBD2. CDR3 length: 17 amino acids. Germline CDR1 reads SGHVS; CDR2 reads FQNEAQ. Trimming at V came to 5 bases and at J to 5 bases, leaving 14 bases not matched to a gene. CDR3 residues: CASSPSSLAGAYETQYF. CDR3 bases: TGTGCCAGCAGCCCATCTTCCCTAGCGGGGGCTTATGAGACCCAGTACTTC.